This TCR beta chain was captured in a study of neurological immune-mediated disorders. This clonotype was found many times. Time point indicated: longitudinal time-point 1 (baseline). Among the participants, healthy controls were blood bank volunteers in Maryland, USA. Each CDR3 protein is one row after TCRdb ran MiXCR on the 5' RACE reads. The repertoire holds tens of thousands of distinct CDR3 sequences, 10% to 13% seen once, with approximately 9.5% in the top ten. Germline V gene lookup returns CDR1 SGHNT and CDR2 YYREEE (reference sequence). V was shortened by 0 bases and J by 0 bases, with 11 bases between the two germline ends. The CDR3 extends over 16 amino acids.

V gene TRBV5-4 combines with J gene TRBJ2-3, with D tentatively TRBD2 (5 bases). The sample comprised PBMCs. The sequence derives from a man aged 25 to 40 in good health. The CDR3 spells CASSLGTLPSTDTQYF. CDR3 nucleotide sequence: TGTGCCAGCAGCTTGGGGACTTTACCTAGCACAGATACGCAGTATTTT.